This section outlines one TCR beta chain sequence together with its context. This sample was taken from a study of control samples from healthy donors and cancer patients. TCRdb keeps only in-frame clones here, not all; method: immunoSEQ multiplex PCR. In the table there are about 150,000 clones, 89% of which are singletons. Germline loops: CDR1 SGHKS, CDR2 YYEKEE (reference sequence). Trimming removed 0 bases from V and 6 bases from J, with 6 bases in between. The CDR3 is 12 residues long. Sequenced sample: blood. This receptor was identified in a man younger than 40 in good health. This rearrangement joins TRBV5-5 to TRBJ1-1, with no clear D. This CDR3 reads CASSLGGPEAFF. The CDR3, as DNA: TGTGCCAGCAGCTTGGGCGGCCCTGAAGCTTTCTTT. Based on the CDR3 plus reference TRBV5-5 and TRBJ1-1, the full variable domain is DAGVTQSPTHLIKTRGQQVTLRCSPISGHKSVSWYQQVLGQGPQFIFQYYEKEERGRGNFPDRFSARQFPNYSSELNVNALLLGDSALYLCASSLGGPEAFFGQGTRLTVV.